These T cell receptor beta chains were read from a single sample in a study of blood T cell repertoires in COVID-19. Data came from immunoSEQ multiplex PCR; TCRdb stores just in-frame clones and leaves some out. The data show fewer than 250,000 clones, with 88% seen just once and under 5% held by the top ten. The specimen was peripheral blood. The receptors shown here come from a human donor in a cohort sampled during active COVID-19. The CDR3 runs from the conserved cysteine through the conserved F or W. A D gene is named only where the DNA matches it firmly.

d_call j_call v_call cdr3_aa
TRBD1 TRBJ2-1 TRBV10-3 CAINGGQGNEQFF
TRBD2 TRBJ2-1 TRBV24-1 CATSDSPTSGVRDEQFF
TRBD1 TRBJ2-1 TRBV5-5 CASSSRTGDHEQFF
NA TRBJ2-7 TRBV12-2 CASRPLTTLSSYEQYF
TRBD1 TRBJ2-3 TRBV11-2 CASSTDRAGAQYF
NA TRBJ1-2 TRBV5-1 CASSPDSYYGYTF
TRBD2 TRBJ2-4 TRBV5-1 CASSLGGEAKNIQYF
NA TRBJ2-5 TRBV7-6 CASSTTRGSKETQYF
TRBD1 TRBJ2-3 TRBV9 CASSRSGQVSSGTQYF
NA TRBJ2-1 TRBV11-2 CASSLRADRSYNEQFF
NA TRBJ1-2 TRBV7-9 CASSSSQVSGYTF
NA TRBJ2-3 TRBV11-2 CASSLSLASDTQYF
NA TRBJ1-1 TRBV28 CASSFPRGLGEAFF
NA TRBJ2-7 TRBV5-6 CASSPKGVSLREQYF
TRBD1 TRBJ1-1 TRBV7-2 CASSFEGQGITEAFF
NA TRBJ1-1 TRBV29-1 CSVEAGMNTEAFF
TRBD1 TRBJ2-5 TRBV28 CASSFQTGETQYF
TRBD1 TRBJ1-5 TRBV7-6 CASSFSGGINQPQHF
TRBD2 TRBJ2-7 TRBV4-2 CASSLSGEVQYF
NA TRBJ2-5 TRBV6-2/TRBV6-3 CASSRRDSQETQYF
TRBD1 TRBJ2-7 TRBV19 CASSIGTGGEQYF
NA TRBJ2-7 TRBV4-3 CASSQDSRGEQYF
TRBD1 TRBJ1-2 TRBV2 CASSGTGTGGYEGYGYTF
TRBD2 TRBJ2-6 TRBV4-3 CASSQDLAVDGANVLTF
NA TRBJ1-5 TRBV2 CASSGGQGGQPQHF
NA TRBJ1-3 TRBV5-4 CASSLGGSPTGISGNTIYF
NA TRBJ2-7 TRBV3-1/TRBV3-2 CASSQKERGEQYF
NA TRBJ1-3 TRBV5-5 CASSGAGGFSGNTIYF
TRBD1 TRBJ1-1 TRBV5-1 CASSPMTGPNTEAFF
TRBD2 TRBJ2-5 TRBV7-9 CASSPWEGKQETQYF
NA TRBJ1-1 TRBV7-9 CASSLYGGTEAFF
TRBD1 TRBJ2-5 TRBV28 CASSPRQGFRQETQYF
TRBD2 TRBJ2-7 TRBV5-6 CASSRAGGPNPYEQYF
TRBD2 TRBJ2-2 TRBV5-4 CASSLTSGGPPGELFF
TRBD1 TRBJ1-2 TRBV6-2/TRBV6-3 CASSYDDRDSTF
NA TRBJ1-1 TRBV30 CAWIHTGPRGTEAFF
NA TRBJ2-7 TRBV10-2 CASSERPLGSYEQYF
TRBD2 TRBJ2-4 TRBV7-2 CASSPSGGLAKNIQYF
TRBD2 TRBJ2-1 TRBV20-1 CSATYGGAHFF
NA TRBJ2-7 TRBV6-2/TRBV6-3 CASSRDTTYEQYF
NA TRBJ2-7 TRBV4-3 CASSQDYRPRSSYEQYF
TRBD2 TRBJ2-6 TRBV10-3 CAIRGGNSGANVLTF
TRBD2 TRBJ2-7 TRBV5-6 CASSLGGLAGAIYEQYF
TRBD1 TRBJ1-4 TRBV5-1 CASTTGGGEKLFF
TRBD1 TRBJ1-1 TRBV4-3 CASSQRKSTGVVTEAFF